This T cell receptor beta chain originates from a study of shared clonotypes between healthy human individuals. Study findings and constraints: Investigators collected only blood, and repertoires in tissues likely differ.

Germline CDR1 is SNHLY and CDR2 is FYNNEI. The length of the CDR3 is 14 residues. With 3 bases removed from V and 3 bases from J, the gap between germline ends came to 11 bases. In regard to this clone: The antigen is not known.

Only in-frame clones appear in the TCRdb table, and some are missing; sequencing was by immunoSEQ multiplex PCR. Among about 2.4 million clones listed, 93% were seen once. The sequence was collected from a man younger than 35 in good health. Some clones in this sample may be carry-over from other donors' samples. The rearrangement links TRBV2 to TRBJ1-2; unclear D gene. The sample consisted of naive CD4+ T cells from PBMCs. Described subset: CD45RA+ positively selected. The CDR3 nucleotides are TGTGCCAGCAGTGACAACCGACCATACTATGGCTACACCTTC. It translates to CASSDNRPYYGYTF.